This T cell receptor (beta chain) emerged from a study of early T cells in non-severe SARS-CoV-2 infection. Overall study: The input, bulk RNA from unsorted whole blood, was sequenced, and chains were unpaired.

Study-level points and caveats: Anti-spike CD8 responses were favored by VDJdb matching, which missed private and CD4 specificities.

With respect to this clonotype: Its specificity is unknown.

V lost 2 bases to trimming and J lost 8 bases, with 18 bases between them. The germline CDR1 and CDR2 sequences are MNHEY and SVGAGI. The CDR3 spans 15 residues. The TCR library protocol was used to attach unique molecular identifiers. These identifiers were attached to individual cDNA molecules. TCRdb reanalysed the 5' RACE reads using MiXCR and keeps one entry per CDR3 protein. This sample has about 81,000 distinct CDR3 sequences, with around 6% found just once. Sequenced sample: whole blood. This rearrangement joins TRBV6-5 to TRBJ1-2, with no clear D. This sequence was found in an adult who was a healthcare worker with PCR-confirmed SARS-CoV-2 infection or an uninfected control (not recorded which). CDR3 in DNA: TGTGCCAGCAGTTACCTACAGCGGGAACGAAGAGGCTACACCTTC. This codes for CASSYLQRERRGYTF.